This T cell receptor (beta chain) was sequenced for a study of blood T cell repertoires in COVID-19. For the study at large: Both acute and convalescent COVID-19 samples were obtained from the United States, Italy and Spain. PBMCs, B-cell-depleted T cells, or T cells provided the cDNA or gDNA that made up the material.

The CDR3 is made up of 14 amino acids. V lost 1 base, J lost 12 bases, and 7 bases stayed unmatched. Germline V gene lookup returns CDR1 MDHEN and CDR2 SYDVKM. Profiled with immunoSEQ multiplex PCR; TCRdb holds only in-frame clones, not every one. The table shows some 220,000 clones, with 84% occurring only once. Sequenced sample: peripheral blood. The clonotype originates from a man over 45 with active or convalescent COVID-19. V gene TRBV28 combines with J gene TRBJ2-1; 9 bases fit TRBD2. The CDR3 coding sequence is TGTGCCAGCAGTTTATTGGAGCGGGAGGCAAGGCAGTTCTTC. This encodes CASSLLEREARQFF.